This note documents a single T cell receptor beta chain sequence. Its specificity is not known. An end of the junction differs from the germline gene, which may be a read error. The cDNA had a unique molecular identifier and a template-switch universal primer site. In TCRdb, the 5' RACE reads were re-called with MiXCR into one record per CDR3 protein. The sample has about 660,000 distinct CDR3 sequences, 8.6% seen once. The germline V gene encodes CDR1 MDHEN and CDR2 SYDVKM. The CDR3 contains 18 residues. This entry comes from a study of identical twins. Study findings and constraints: Where beta out-of-frame sequences were concerned, excess twin sharing was weaker.

These same records also appear under a second study, on yellow fever vaccine responses in identical twins.

The receptor was isolated from a woman younger than 35 in good health. This chain joins TRBV28 and TRBJ2-7, with TRBD2 identical over 10 bases. The sample consisted of PBMCs. The CDR3, as DNA: TGTGCCAGCAGCTTATCGTTAAGGCTAGCGGGGGAATCCTACGAGCAGTACTTC. Amino acid sequence: CASSLSLRLAGESYEQYF.